The 30 T cell receptor beta chains below come from one sample, sequenced in a study of identifying expanded T cells in peripheral blood. Sequencing used immunoSEQ multiplex PCR; TCRdb keeps in-frame clones, though not all of them. The sample lists fewer than 85,000 clones; roughly four fifths were seen once. Material: blood. The receptors come from a person aged 18 to 70 in good health.

This clone was recorded once. The chain recombines TRBV28 with TRBJ2-7; 8 nucleotides line up with TRBD2. Germline CDR1 is MDHEN and CDR2 is SYDVKM. V trimming: 1 base; J trimming: 0 bases; junction bases outside the gene matches: 2. The CDR3 spans 15 residues. The CDR3 nucleotides read TGTGCCAGCAGTTTATCTAGCGGGCTCTCCTACGAGCAGTACTTC. Its translation is CASSLSSGLSYEQYF.

V and J are TRBV2 and TRBJ1-4; the D is unclear. In germline, CDR1 is SNHLY, CDR2 FYNNEI. The CDR3 has 15 amino acids. The V end lost 7 bases, the J end lost 0 bases, and 12 bases lay between the germline ends. CDR3 in amino acids: CASNNFGATNEKLFF. The CDR3 bases are TGTGCCAGCAATAATTTCGGCGCAACTAATGAAAAACTGTTTTTT. The full variable domain, completed using reference TRBV2 and TRBJ1-4, is EPEVTQTPSHQVTQMGQEVILRCVPISNHLYFYWYRQILGQKVEFLVSFYNNEISEKSEIFDDQFSVERPDGSNFTLKIRSTKLEDSAMYFCASNNFGATNEKLFFGSGTQLSVL.

The CDR3 DNA is TGTGCCAGCAGTCAACAGGGGGCAGATACGCAGTATTTT. Its protein is CASSQQGADTQYF. The chain links TRBV2 to TRBJ2-3; 8 nucleotides line up with TRBD1. The junction had 2 bases not matched to a gene; V was cut back by 5 bases and J by 4 bases. Germline-derived CDR1 and CDR2 are SNHLY and FYNNEI. The CDR3 runs to 13 residues.

The rearrangement uses TRBV29-1 and TRBJ1-2; 11 bases are a match to TRBD1. CDR1 and CDR2 (germline): SQVTM, ANQGSEA. The V and J ends lost 0 bases and 8 bases, in that order; junction bases with no gene match: 8. The CDR3 loop spans 15 amino acids. CDR3 sequence reads: CSVEDRDRGMEGYTF. CDR3 DNA: TGCAGCGTTGAAGACCGGGACAGGGGGATGGAGGGCTACACCTTC.

V is TRBV14 and J is TRBJ1-1; D is uncertain. This CDR3 region has 12 residues. Trimming stripped 1 base from V and 8 bases from J, with 8 bases between. Germline assignment: CDR1 SGHDN and CDR2 FVKESK. The CDR3: CASSQGTVEAFF. CDR3 bases: TGTGCCAGCAGCCAAGGAACAGTCGAAGCTTTCTTT.

J is TRBJ2-1 and V is TRBV5-1; D unclear. Germline loops: CDR1 SGHRS, CDR2 YFSETQ. V dropped 0 bases and J dropped 0 bases, with 10 bases sitting between them. This CDR3 has 16 amino acids. CDR3 in DNA: TGCGCCAGCAGCTTGGATCTGCACAACTCCTACAATGAGCAGTTCTTC. Residues: CASSLDLHNSYNEQFF.

This clone was observed a handful of times. The gene calls are TRBV28 and TRBJ2-3; 7 nucleotides line up with TRBD2. CDR1 is MDHEN, CDR2 SYDVKM, per germline. With 5 bases clipped from V and 2 bases from J, the junction kept 4 bases outside the gene matches. The CDR3 has 14 residues. In nucleotides, the CDR3 is TGTGCCAGCAGTCCACTAGCGACCACAGATACGCAGTATTTT. This encodes CASSPLATTDTQYF.

This clone was found a few times. The rearrangement links TRBV28 to TRBJ1-5; D unresolved. CDR3 length equals 16 residues. Trimming stripped 3 bases from V and 2 bases from J, with 14 bases between. Germline lookup yields CDR1 MDHEN and CDR2 SYDVKM. The CDR3 is CASSFRVSYGNQPQHF. The CDR3 DNA follows: TGTGCCAGCAGTTTCCGTGTGTCCTATGGCAATCAGCCCCAGCATTTT.

The V gene is TRBV5-6, the J gene TRBJ2-7; no clear D. The CDR3 sequence is 14 residues long. Germline V gene sequence: CDR1 SGHDT, CDR2 YYEEEE. Trimming took 2 bases from V and 3 from J, leaving 12 bases between them. The CDR3, as DNA: TGTGCCAGCAGCTTAAATGGGGTCGGCTACGAGCAGTACTTC. Translating it yields CASSLNGVGYEQYF.

This clone was counted at least ten times. The V and J genes are TRBV29-1 and TRBJ2-2; D gene ambiguous. Trimming removed 4 bases from V and 5 bases from J, with 8 bases in between. The CDR3 is 12 amino acids. Germline loops: CDR1 SQVTM, CDR2 ANQGSEA. CDR3 protein: CSVVVGTGELFF. DNA of the CDR3: TGCAGCGTTGTGGTTGGGACCGGGGAGCTGTTTTTT.

V usage is TRBV7-6 and J usage is TRBJ2-5; tentatively, D is TRBD1 (6 bases). Germline CDR1 is SGHVS and CDR2 is FNYEAQ. The length of the CDR3 is 14 residues. Between the trimmed V and J ends, which lost 5 bases and 1 base, there was a span of 11 bases. CDR3 amino acids: CASSVDRLQETQYF. CDR3 nucleotide sequence: TGTGCCAGCAGCGTCGACAGGCTCCAAGAGACCCAGTACTTC.

The V call is TRBV6-5, the J call TRBJ1-1; D gene unclear. Per germline, CDR1 MNHEY and CDR2 SVGAGI. The V and J ends lost 2 bases and 6 bases respectively, with 13 bases between them. CDR3 length equals 14 residues. In DNA form, the CDR3 reads TGTGCCAGCAGTTACAGGGCGAGTCAAGCTGAAGCTTTCTTT. Amino acids: CASSYRASQAEAFF.

This clone was found once. The chain joins TRBV7-2 to TRBJ1-4, with D unclear. CDR3 length equals 14 residues. The V gene lost 1 base and the J gene lost 2 bases, with 5 bases spanning the gap. Germline assignment: CDR1 SGHTA and CDR2 FQGNSA. CDR3 protein: CASSLDGTNEKLFF. The CDR3 DNA follows: TGTGCCAGCAGCTTAGACGGGACTAATGAAAAACTGTTTTTT. Looking up the rest from reference TRBV7-2 and TRBJ1-4 gives the full variable domain: GAGVSQSPSNKVTEKGKDVELRCDPISGHTALYWYRQSLGQGLEFLIYFQGNSAPDKSGLPSDRFSAERTGGSVSTLTIQRTQQEDSAVYLCASSLDGTNEKLFFGSGTQLSVL.

J is TRBJ2-3 and V is TRBV29-1; 7 bases are shared with TRBD2. The ends lost 1 base at V and 1 base at J; junction bases unmatched: 2. Germline V lookup: CDR1 SQVTM, CDR2 ANQGSEA. CDR3 length: 14 amino acids. The CDR3 DNA is TGCAGCGTTGAAGCTAGCGGTGGCACAGATACGCAGTATTTT. It specifies CSVEASGGTDTQYF.

The chain joins TRBV27 to TRBJ1-4; the D gene is possibly TRBD1 (6 bases). The CDR3 is 13 amino acids. The germline gives CDR1 MNHEY, CDR2 SMNVEV (reference sequence). The V and J ends lost 6 bases and 7 bases respectively, with 12 bases between them. This chain's CDR3 is CASRRGLGEKLFF. The CDR3 coding sequence is TGTGCCAGCAGAAGGGGGTTGGGTGAAAAACTGTTTTTT.

The chain links TRBV5-1 to TRBJ1-1; the D gene is possibly TRBD1 (5 bases). From germline, CDR1 is SGHRS and CDR2 YFSETQ. This CDR3 comprises 16 residues. V lost 1 base to trimming and J lost 1 base, with 14 bases between them. The CDR3 DNA is TGCGCCAGCAGCTTGTTTTGGTTGGGGGAGAACACTGAAGCTTTCTTT. Its translation is CASSLFWLGENTEAFF.

The V and J genes are TRBV5-8 and TRBJ1-3; D perhaps matches TRBD1 (5 bases). The V end lost 4 bases, the J end lost 0 bases, and 11 bases lay between the germline ends. The germline V gene has CDR1 SGHTS and CDR2 YDEGEE. This CDR3 region has 15 residues. The CDR3 DNA reads as TGTGCCAGCAGCCCTCGACAGATCTCTGGAAACACCATATATTTT. Amino acids: CASSPRQISGNTIYF. Filled out from reference TRBV5-8 and TRBJ1-3, the complete variable domain reads EAGVTQSPTHLIKTRGQQATLRCSPISGHTSVYWYQQALGLGLQFLLWYDEGEERNRGNFPPRFSGRQFPNYSSELNVNALELEDSALYLCASSPRQISGNTIYFGEGSWLTVV.

The chain is built from TRBV2 and TRBJ2-7; weak D call: TRBD1 (5 bases). With 5 bases removed from V and 4 bases from J, the gap between germline ends came to 6 bases. Germline V CDR1 and CDR2: SNHLY, FYNNEI. The CDR3 consists of 11 residues. The CDR3 here is CASSRGYEQYF. As DNA, the CDR3 is TGTGCCAGCAGTAGGGGTTACGAGCAGTACTTC.

The rearrangement uses TRBV6-5 and TRBJ2-1; 7 nucleotides match TRBD1. With 5 bases clipped from V and 8 bases from J, the junction kept 3 bases outside the gene matches. Germline V gene lookup returns CDR1 MNHEY and CDR2 SVGAGI. CDR3 size: 12 residues. This chain's CDR3 is CASSLQGYEQFF. CDR3 in DNA: TGTGCCAGCAGTCTACAGGGGTATGAGCAGTTCTTC.

In DNA, the CDR3 is TGTGCCAGCAGCCTAACCTGGGGACAGAGGACCCTGAACACTGAAGCTTTCTTT. Its translation: CASSLTWGQRTLNTEAFF. This chain connects TRBV7-8 to TRBJ1-1, with 7 nucleotides matching TRBD1. The CDR3 runs 18 residues. Germline V gene lookup returns CDR1 SGHVS and CDR2 FQNEAQ. J was trimmed by 0 bases and V by 5 bases; bases with no gene match: 15.

The chain combines TRBV7-9 with TRBJ1-1, with unresolved D. This CDR3 comprises 16 residues. Germline assignment: CDR1 SEHNR and CDR2 FQNEAQ (reference sequence). The germline V and J ends were trimmed by 0 bases and 0 bases, with 11 bases remaining between them. DNA for the CDR3: TGTGCCAGCAGCTTAGCGAAGACGGGAGTGAACACTGAAGCTTTCTTT. Its protein product is CASSLAKTGVNTEAFF.

This clone was found a few times. The rearrangement joins TRBV6-5 to TRBJ2-1, with D uncertain. Germline V CDR1 and CDR2: MNHEY, SVGAGI. The CDR3 runs to 13 residues. Trimming took off 4 bases at V and 11 bases at J, with 15 bases between the two ends. The CDR3 sequence is CASSSGPYKKQFF. The CDR3 nucleotides read TGTGCCAGCAGTTCCGGGCCCTACAAGAAGCAGTTCTTC.

The chain combines TRBV11-2 with TRBJ2-2; D not resolved. The CDR3 consists of 16 residues. Trimming pared 0 bases from V and 4 bases from J, leaving 12 bases between. The germline V gene encodes CDR1 SGHAT and CDR2 FQNNGV. The DNA of the CDR3 is TGTGCCAGCAGCTTAGAGGGCGTAGCCCGCACCGGGGAGCTGTTTTTT. It encodes CASSLEGVARTGELFF.

The chain couples TRBV7-8 to TRBJ2-5; weak D call: TRBD1 (5 bases). This CDR3 contains 12 residues. CDR1 SGHVS and CDR2 FQNEAQ come from the germline V gene. The germline V and J ends were trimmed by 0 bases and 6 bases, with 5 bases remaining between them. The CDR3 loop is CASSLAGQTQYF. In DNA, the CDR3 is TGTGCCAGCAGCTTAGCGGGGCAGACCCAGTACTTC.

This chain joins TRBV19 and TRBJ2-7; 9 nucleotides line up with TRBD2. The ends lost 5 bases at V and 7 bases at J; junction bases unmatched: 9. The CDR3 totals 14 residues. Germline V lookup: CDR1 LNHDA, CDR2 SQIVND (reference sequence). The CDR3 region is CASSSSSGVDEQYF. CDR3 nucleotides: TGTGCCAGTAGTTCCTCTAGCGGGGTCGATGAGCAGTACTTC.

The J gene is TRBJ2-6, the V gene TRBV11-1, with TRBD1 identical over 7 bases. This CDR3 is 15 amino acids long. V gave up 6 bases and J gave up 2 bases; unmatched junction bases: 4. Germline V gene data show CDR1 as SGHAT and CDR2 as FQDESV (reference sequence). The CDR3: CASRPTGAGANVLTF. The CDR3 DNA follows: TGTGCCAGCAGACCCACAGGGGCTGGGGCCAACGTCCTGACTTTC. Supplemented by reference TRBV11-1 and TRBJ2-6, the full variable domain reads EAEVAQSPRYKITEKSQAVAFWCDPISGHATLYWYRQILGQGPELLVQFQDESVVDDSQLPKDRFSAERLKGVDSTLKIQPAELGDSAMYLCASRPTGAGANVLTFGAGSRLTVL.

This clone was found once. The chain combines TRBV6-1 with TRBJ1-2; 10 bases are a match to TRBD1. V was clipped by 6 bases and J by 4 bases; unmatched bases: 8. The CDR3 is 15 residues long. From germline, CDR1 is MNHNS and CDR2 SASEGT. The CDR3 protein is CASSLTGGNSYGYTF. The CDR3 region has the DNA TGTGCCAGCAGCCTGACAGGGGGCAATTCCTATGGCTACACCTTC.

The V gene is TRBV28, the J gene TRBJ2-7; 8 bases are a match to TRBD2. The CDR3 totals 16 residues. The V and J ends lost 2 bases and 3 bases, in that order; junction bases with no gene match: 9. Germline V gene lookup returns CDR1 MDHEN and CDR2 SYDVKM. In DNA form, the CDR3 reads TGTGCCAGCAGTTTAGGGTCGGCGGGAGGACTCTACGAGCAGTACTTC. The encoded protein is CASSLGSAGGLYEQYF.

This sequence joins TRBV28 and TRBJ2-5; D remains ambiguous. Per the germline V gene, CDR1 is MDHEN and CDR2 is SYDVKM. Trimming removed 6 bases from V and 7 bases from J, with 21 bases in between. This CDR3 spans 15 amino acids. CDR3 region: CASRPGTDGFWTQYF. For the CDR3, the DNA is TGTGCCAGCAGGCCAGGAACAGATGGGTTTTGGACCCAGTACTTC.

The sample holds a few counts of this clone. The chain joins TRBV5-1 to TRBJ2-1; 8 positions agree with TRBD2. This CDR3 spans 15 amino acids. J lost 4 bases, V lost 0 bases, and 3 bases had no gene match. Germline V gene lookup returns CDR1 SGHRS and CDR2 YFSETQ. As DNA, the CDR3 is TGCGCCAGCAGCTTGGGACTAGCGACATACAATGAGCAGTTCTTC. It translates to CASSLGLATYNEQFF.